The 10 T cell receptor beta chains below come from one sample, sequenced in a study of T cell repertoires in cytomegalovirus infection. No antigens are known for them. TCRdb reprocessed the reads via MiXCR and lists one record per CDR3 protein. The sample holds around 78,000 distinct CDR3 sequences; roughly 40% are singletons and the top ten take approximately 95%. The source material was CD8+ T cells from cultured PBMCs, sampled from culture after CMV antigen stimulation. Receptors originate from a human donor in good health (CMV status not recorded). Some clones in this sample may be carry-over from other donors' samples.

J is TRBJ2-7 and V is TRBV7-9, with D hard to call. V shed 5 bases and J shed 6 bases, with 20 bases lying between them. Germline CDR1 reads SEHNR; CDR2 reads FQNEAQ (reference sequence). The CDR3 runs 15 residues. CDR3 bases: TGTGCCAGCAGCCCGCACCACGGATACTACGGCGAGCAGTACTTC. The encoded protein is CASSPHHGYYGEQYF.

The chain employs TRBV5-4 and TRBJ2-7; TRBD2 matches 10 bases. The CDR3 spans 16 residues. V shed 3 bases and J 7 bases; nucleotides not matched to a gene: 13. In germline, CDR1 is SGHNT, CDR2 YYREEE (reference sequence). The CDR3: CASSSVTSGSMKEQYF. DNA of the CDR3: TGTGCCAGCAGCTCTGTGACTAGCGGGTCCATGAAGGAGCAGTACTTC.

This chain links TRBV6-4 with TRBJ2-1; D call uncertain. Per germline, CDR1 MRHNA and CDR2 SNTAGT. Between the trimmed V and J ends, which lost 3 bases and 2 bases, there was a span of 5 bases. The CDR3 loop spans 13 amino acids. CDR3 protein: CASSELPYNEQFF. For the CDR3, the DNA is TGTGCCAGCAGTGAACTGCCCTACAATGAGCAGTTCTTC.

The chain joins TRBV7-2 to TRBJ2-3; 13 bases align to TRBD2. Germline CDR1 and CDR2: SGHTA and FQGNSA. V shed 5 bases and J 5 bases; nucleotides not matched to a gene: 4. CDR3 size: 15 residues. In nucleotides, the CDR3 is TGTGCCAGCAGCACGCGGACTAGCGGGGGAGATACGCAGTATTTT. It is translated as CASSTRTSGGDTQYF.

V and J are TRBV4-1 and TRBJ1-1; D gene ambiguous. CDR3 length: 12 amino acids. Germline V gene sequence: CDR1 MGHRA, CDR2 YSYEKL. Trimming took off 8 bases at V and 1 base at J, with 8 bases between the two ends. The CDR3 is CASGRPNTEAFF. The CDR3 DNA reads as TGCGCCAGCGGACGACCGAACACTGAAGCTTTCTTT.

In its sample, this clonotype was seen a few times. The chain is built from TRBV7-9 and TRBJ2-1, with D hard to call. The V end lost 2 bases, the J end lost 6 bases, and 5 bases lay between the germline ends. The CDR3 is 12 amino acids. In germline, CDR1 is SEHNR, CDR2 FQNEAQ (reference sequence). The CDR3 region has the DNA TGTGCCAGCAGCTTATGGAGCAATGAGCAGTTCTTC. It specifies CASSLWSNEQFF.

The chain employs TRBV7-6 and TRBJ1-1; 7 nucleotides line up with TRBD1. This CDR3 has 14 amino acids. Trimming removed 5 bases from V and 3 bases from J; junction bases left unmatched: 6. Germline values: CDR1 SGHVS, CDR2 FNYEAQ. The CDR3 DNA reads as TGTGCCAGCAGCCCAGGGGGATTCTACACTGAAGCTTTCTTT. The encoded protein is CASSPGGFYTEAFF.

This rearrangement joins TRBV5-6 to TRBJ1-5, with 9 positions matching TRBD1. With 3 bases clipped from V and 7 bases from J, the junction kept 5 bases outside the gene matches. CDR1 is SGHDT and CDR2 is YYEEEE in the germline V gene. The CDR3 loop spans 14 amino acids. The DNA for the CDR3 is TGTGCCAGCAGCTCACAGGGGGCGAGACAGCCCCAGCATTTT. This encodes CASSSQGARQPQHF. Drawing the rest from reference TRBV5-6 and TRBJ1-5, the complete variable domain is DAGVTQSPTHLIKTRGQQVTLRCSPKSGHDTVSWYQQALGQGPQFIFQYYEEEERQRGNFPDRFSGHQFPNYSSELNVNALLLGDSALYLCASSSQGARQPQHFGDGTRLSIL.

The V and J genes are TRBV4-1 and TRBJ1-1; TRBD1 matches 8 bases. Germline lookup yields CDR1 MGHRA and CDR2 YSYEKL. J lost 2 bases, V lost 1 base, and 6 bases had no gene match. The CDR3 length is 16 residues. The CDR3 DNA reads TGCGCCAGCAGCCAAGGTATTCAGGGGGCCAACACTGAAGCTTTCTTT. Protein product: CASSQGIQGANTEAFF.

The chain couples TRBV7-6 to TRBJ2-5, with D tentatively TRBD2 (6 bases). The V gene's germline CDR1 is SGHVS and CDR2 FNYEAQ. This CDR3 is 15 amino acids long. The V gene lost 7 bases and the J gene lost 2 bases, with 17 bases spanning the gap. CDR3 coding DNA: TGTGCCAGCACCCTCGGGACTCCACGACAAGAGACCCAGTACTTC. The encoded protein is CASTLGTPRQETQYF.